This entry is about one T cell receptor beta chain. These data belong to a study of cytomegalovirus exposure and HLA in healthy donors. CDR3 size: 11 residues. Germline CDR1 and CDR2: SQVTM and ANQGSEA. V was cut by 6 bases and J by 9 bases, with 14 bases left in between. Repertoires were generated with immunoSEQ multiplex PCR, while TCRdb's copy carries only in-frame clones and drops some. Seen here are 150,000 to 200,000 clones, around 88% observed once, and the top ten hold over 1.1%. The clonotype was recovered from a woman aged 18-35 years in good health and CMV-seronegative. The V gene is TRBV29-1, the J gene TRBJ1-1, with D perhaps matching TRBD1 (5 bases). Material: PBMCs. Written as DNA, the CDR3 is TGCAGCGTCCCGTGGGAGGGGAAAGCTTTCTTT. Translation gives CSVPWEGKAFF.